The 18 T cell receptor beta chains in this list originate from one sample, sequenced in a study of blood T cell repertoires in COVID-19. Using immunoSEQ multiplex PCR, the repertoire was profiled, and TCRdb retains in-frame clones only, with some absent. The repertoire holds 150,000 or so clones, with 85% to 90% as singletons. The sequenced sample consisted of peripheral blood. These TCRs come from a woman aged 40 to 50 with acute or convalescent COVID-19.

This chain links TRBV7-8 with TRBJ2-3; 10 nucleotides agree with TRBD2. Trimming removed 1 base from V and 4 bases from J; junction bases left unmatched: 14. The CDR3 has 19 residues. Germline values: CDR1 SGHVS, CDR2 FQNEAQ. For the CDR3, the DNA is TGTGCCAGCAGCTTAGGAGTCGGGATAGCGGGGGGTCCCGCAGATACGCAGTATTTT. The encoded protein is CASSLGVGIAGGPADTQYF.

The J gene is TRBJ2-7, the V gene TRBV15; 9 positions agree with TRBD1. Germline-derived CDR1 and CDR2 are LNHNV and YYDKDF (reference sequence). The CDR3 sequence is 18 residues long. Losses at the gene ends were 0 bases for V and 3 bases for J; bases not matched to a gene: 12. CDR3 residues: CATSRDWGQDRGIYEQYF. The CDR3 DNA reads TGTGCCACCAGCAGAGATTGGGGGCAAGACAGGGGGATCTACGAGCAGTACTTC.

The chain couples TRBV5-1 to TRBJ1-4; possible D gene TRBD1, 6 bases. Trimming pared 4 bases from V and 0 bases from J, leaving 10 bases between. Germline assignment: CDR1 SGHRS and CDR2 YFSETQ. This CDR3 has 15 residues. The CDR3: CASSAQGPTNEKLFF. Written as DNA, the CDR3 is TGCGCCAGCAGCGCACAGGGTCCAACTAATGAAAAACTGTTTTTT.

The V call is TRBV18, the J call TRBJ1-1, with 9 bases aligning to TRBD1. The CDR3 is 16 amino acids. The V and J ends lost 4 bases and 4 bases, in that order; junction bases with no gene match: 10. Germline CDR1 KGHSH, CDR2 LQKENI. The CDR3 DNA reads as TGTGCCAGCTCACTTCGACAGGGGGATGGTAGCACTGAAGCTTTCTTT. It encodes CASSLRQGDGSTEAFF. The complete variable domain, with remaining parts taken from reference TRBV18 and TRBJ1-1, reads NAGVMQNPRHLVRRRGQEARLRCSPMKGHSHVYWYRQLPEEGLKFMVYLQKENIIDESGMPKERFSAEFPKEGPSILRIQQVVRGDSAAYFCASSLRQGDGSTEAFFGQGTRLTVV.

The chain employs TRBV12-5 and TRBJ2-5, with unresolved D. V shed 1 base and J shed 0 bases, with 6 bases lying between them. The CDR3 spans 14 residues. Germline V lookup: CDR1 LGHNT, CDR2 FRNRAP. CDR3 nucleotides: TGTGCTAGTGGTTTGGATGTCTACCAAGAGACCCAGTACTTC. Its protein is CASGLDVYQETQYF.

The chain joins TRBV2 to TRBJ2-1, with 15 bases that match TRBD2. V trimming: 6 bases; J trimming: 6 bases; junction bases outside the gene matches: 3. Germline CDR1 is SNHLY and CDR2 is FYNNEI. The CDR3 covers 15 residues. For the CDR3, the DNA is TGTGCCAGCAGGGAGGGACTAGCGGGAGGCAATGAGCAGTTCTTC. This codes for CASREGLAGGNEQFF.

The CDR3: CASSETETEAFF. CDR3 bases: TGTGCCAGCAGTGAGACAGAAACTGAAGCTTTCTTT. J is TRBJ1-1 and V is TRBV2, with D maybe TRBD1 (5 bases). V gave up 3 bases and J gave up 5 bases, with 7 bases separating them. Germline CDR1 is SNHLY and CDR2 is FYNNEI. This CDR3 has 12 amino acids.

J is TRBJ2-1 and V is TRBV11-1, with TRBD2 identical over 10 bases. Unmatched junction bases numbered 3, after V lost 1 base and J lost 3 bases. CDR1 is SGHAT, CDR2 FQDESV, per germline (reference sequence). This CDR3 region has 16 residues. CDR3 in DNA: TGTGCCAGCAGCTTAGAGGTAGCGGGAGGCTACAATGAGCAGTTCTTC. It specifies CASSLEVAGGYNEQFF. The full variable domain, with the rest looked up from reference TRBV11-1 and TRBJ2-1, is EAEVAQSPRYKITEKSQAVAFWCDPISGHATLYWYRQILGQGPELLVQFQDESVVDDSQLPKDRFSAERLKGVDSTLKIQPAELGDSAMYLCASSLEVAGGYNEQFFGPGTRLTVL.

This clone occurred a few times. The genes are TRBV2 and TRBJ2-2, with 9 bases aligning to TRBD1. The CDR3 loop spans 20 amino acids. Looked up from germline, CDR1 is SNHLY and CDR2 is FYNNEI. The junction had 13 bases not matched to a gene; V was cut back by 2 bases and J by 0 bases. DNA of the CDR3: TGTGCCAGCAGTGAATTTTTGGGACAGGGTCTTAGCGCGAACACCGGGGAGCTGTTTTTT. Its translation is CASSEFLGQGLSANTGELFF.

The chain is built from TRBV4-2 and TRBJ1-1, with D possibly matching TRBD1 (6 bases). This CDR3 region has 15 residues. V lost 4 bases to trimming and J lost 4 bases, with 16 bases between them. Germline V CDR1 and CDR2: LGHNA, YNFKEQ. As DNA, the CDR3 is TGTGCCAGCAGCCGGAACAGGGAGTTGGCCACTGAAGCTTTCTTT. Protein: CASSRNRELATEAFF.

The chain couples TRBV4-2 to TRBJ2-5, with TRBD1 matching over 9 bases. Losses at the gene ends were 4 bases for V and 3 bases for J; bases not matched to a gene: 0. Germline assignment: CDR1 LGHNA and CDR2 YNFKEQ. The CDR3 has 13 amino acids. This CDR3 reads CASSRTGEETQYF. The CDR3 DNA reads TGTGCCAGCAGCCGGACAGGGGAAGAGACCCAGTACTTC.

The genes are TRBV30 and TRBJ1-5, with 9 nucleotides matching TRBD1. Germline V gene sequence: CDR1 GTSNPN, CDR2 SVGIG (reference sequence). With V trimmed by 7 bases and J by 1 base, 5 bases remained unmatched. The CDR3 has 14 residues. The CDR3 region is CALGQGGSNQPQHF. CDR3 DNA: TGTGCCTTGGGACAGGGAGGGAGCAATCAGCCCCAGCATTTT.

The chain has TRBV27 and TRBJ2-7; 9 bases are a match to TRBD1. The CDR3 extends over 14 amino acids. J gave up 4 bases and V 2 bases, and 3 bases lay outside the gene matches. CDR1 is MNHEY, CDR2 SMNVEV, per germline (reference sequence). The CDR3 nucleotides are TGTGCCAGCAGTTTAGGGACAGGGAGGTACGAGCAGTACTTC. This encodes CASSLGTGRYEQYF.

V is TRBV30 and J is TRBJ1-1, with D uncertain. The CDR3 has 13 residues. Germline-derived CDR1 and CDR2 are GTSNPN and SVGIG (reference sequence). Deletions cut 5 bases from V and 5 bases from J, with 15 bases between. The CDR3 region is CAWAPEFGTEAFF. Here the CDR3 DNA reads TGTGCCTGGGCACCGGAGTTTGGAACTGAAGCTTTCTTT.

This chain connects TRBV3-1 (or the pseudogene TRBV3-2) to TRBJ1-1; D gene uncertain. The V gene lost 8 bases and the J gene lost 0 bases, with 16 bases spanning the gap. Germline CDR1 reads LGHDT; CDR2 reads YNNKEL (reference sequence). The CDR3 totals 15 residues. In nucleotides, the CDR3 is TGTGCCAGCGGAAACGCCGGGGAAGTGAACACTGAAGCTTTCTTT. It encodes CASGNAGEVNTEAFF.

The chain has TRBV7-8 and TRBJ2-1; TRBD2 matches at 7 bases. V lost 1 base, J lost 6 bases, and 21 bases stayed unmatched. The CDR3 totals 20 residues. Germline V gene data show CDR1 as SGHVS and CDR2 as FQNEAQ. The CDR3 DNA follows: TGTGCCAGCAGCTTAGACCCCCGAGCCTCTAGCGGAGAACGGTTCAATGAGCAGTTCTTC. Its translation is CASSLDPRASSGERFNEQFF. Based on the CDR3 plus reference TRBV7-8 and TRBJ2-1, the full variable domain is GAGVSQSPRYKVAKRGQDVALRCDPISGHVSLFWYQQALGQGPEFLTYFQNEAQLDKSGLPSDRFFAERPEGSVSTLKIQRTQQEDSAVYLCASSLDPRASSGERFNEQFFGPGTRLTVL.

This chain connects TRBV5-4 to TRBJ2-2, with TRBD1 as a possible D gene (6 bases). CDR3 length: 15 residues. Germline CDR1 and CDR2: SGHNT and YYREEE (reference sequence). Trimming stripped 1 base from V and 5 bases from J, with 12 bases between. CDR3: CASSLMGARTGELFF. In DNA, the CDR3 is TGTGCCAGCAGCTTGATGGGGGCGAGGACCGGGGAGCTGTTTTTT.

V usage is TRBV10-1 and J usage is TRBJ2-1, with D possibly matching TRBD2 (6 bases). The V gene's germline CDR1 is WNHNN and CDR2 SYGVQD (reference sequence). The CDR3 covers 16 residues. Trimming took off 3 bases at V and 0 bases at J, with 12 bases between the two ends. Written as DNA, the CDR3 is TGCGCCAGCAGTGACCTCCGGGGGTACTCCTACAATGAGCAGTTCTTC. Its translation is CASSDLRGYSYNEQFF.